This TCR beta chain was identified during a study of blood T cell repertoires in COVID-19. Turning to the study itself: The study drew acute and convalescent COVID-19 samples from the United States, Italy and Spain.

This CDR3 contains 19 residues. Per the germline V gene, CDR1 is LGHNA and CDR2 is YSLEER. The trim removed 0 bases at V and 5 bases at J, leaving 10 bases unmatched. Source study methods: Reference gene primer amplification in the assay estimated nucleated cell counts. Repertoires were generated with immunoSEQ multiplex PCR, while TCRdb's copy carries only in-frame clones and drops some. V, J and clone size derive from that table, while D and trimming were established from the DNA sequence. Counted here are 230,000 or so clones, around four fifths occurring once; the ten biggest clones make up just under 20%.

The TCR was taken from a man aged 25-45 years with active or convalescent COVID-19. The J gene is TRBJ2-2, the V gene TRBV4-3, with 12 bases identical to TRBD2. The sample consisted of peripheral blood. For the CDR3, the DNA is TGCGCCAGCAGCCAAGAGCGGTGGCTAGCGGGAGGGGCAACCGGGGAGCTGTTTTTT. The encoded protein is CASSQERWLAGGATGELFF.